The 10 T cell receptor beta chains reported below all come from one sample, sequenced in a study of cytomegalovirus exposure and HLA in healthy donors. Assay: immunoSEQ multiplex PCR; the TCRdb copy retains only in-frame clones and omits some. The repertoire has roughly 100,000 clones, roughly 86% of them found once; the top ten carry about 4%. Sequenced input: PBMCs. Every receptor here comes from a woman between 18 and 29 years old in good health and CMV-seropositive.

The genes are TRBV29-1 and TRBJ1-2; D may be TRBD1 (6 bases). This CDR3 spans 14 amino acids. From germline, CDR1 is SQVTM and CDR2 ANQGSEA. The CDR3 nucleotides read TGCACCTTATGGACAGTGGGCTTAGGCTATGGCTACACCTTC. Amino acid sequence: CTLWTVGLGYGYTF.

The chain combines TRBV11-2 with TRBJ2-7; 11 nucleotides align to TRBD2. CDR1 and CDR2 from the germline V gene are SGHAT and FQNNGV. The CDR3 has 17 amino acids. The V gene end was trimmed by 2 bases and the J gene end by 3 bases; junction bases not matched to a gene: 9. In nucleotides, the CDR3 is TGTGCCAGCAGCTTACTCCTCTTACTAGCGGGGGACTACGAGCAGTACTTC. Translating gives CASSLLLLLAGDYEQYF.

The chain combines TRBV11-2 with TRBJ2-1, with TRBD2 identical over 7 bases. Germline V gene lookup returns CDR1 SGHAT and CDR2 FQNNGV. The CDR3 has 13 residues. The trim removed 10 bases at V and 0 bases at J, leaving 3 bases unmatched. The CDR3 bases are TGTGCCATCGGGACTACCTCCTACAATGAGCAGTTCTTC. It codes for CAIGTTSYNEQFF.

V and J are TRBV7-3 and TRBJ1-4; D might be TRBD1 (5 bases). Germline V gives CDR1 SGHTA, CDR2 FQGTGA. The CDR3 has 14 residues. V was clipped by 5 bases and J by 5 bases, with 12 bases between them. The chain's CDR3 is CASSQTEVNEKLFF. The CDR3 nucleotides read TGTGCCAGCAGCCAGACAGAGGTAAATGAAAAACTGTTTTTT.

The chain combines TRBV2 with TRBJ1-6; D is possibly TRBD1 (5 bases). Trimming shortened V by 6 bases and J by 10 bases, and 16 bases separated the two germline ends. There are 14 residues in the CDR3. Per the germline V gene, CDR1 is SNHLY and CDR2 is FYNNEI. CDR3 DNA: TGTGCCAGCAGGTACGACAGATTGAGCTCACCCCTCCACTTT. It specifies CASRYDRLSSPLHF.

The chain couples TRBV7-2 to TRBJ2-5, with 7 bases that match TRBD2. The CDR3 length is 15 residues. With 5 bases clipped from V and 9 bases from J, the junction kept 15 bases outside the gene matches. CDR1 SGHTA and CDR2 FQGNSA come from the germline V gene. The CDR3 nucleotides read TGTGCCAGCAGCCAGACTAGCCGTTCTCTGAGGGCCCAGTACTTC. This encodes CASSQTSRSLRAQYF.

As DNA, the CDR3 is TGTGCCAGCAGCAGGGAGGGCGGAGCGGCCGATAATGAGCAGTTCTTC. This codes for CASSREGGAADNEQFF. This rearrangement joins TRBV7-9 to TRBJ2-1; 7 bases match TRBD2. CDR3 length: 16 residues. The ends lost 5 bases at V and 7 bases at J; junction bases unmatched: 14. Germline assignment: CDR1 SEHNR and CDR2 FQNEAQ (reference sequence).

As DNA, the CDR3 is TGTGCCAGCAGCAGGGTCCTTCTAGCCAAAAACATTCAGTACTTC. Translation: CASSRVLLAKNIQYF. This chain connects TRBV2 to TRBJ2-4; perhaps TRBD1 as D (5 bases). Germline lookup yields CDR1 SNHLY and CDR2 FYNNEI. The CDR3 is 15 amino acids. Trimming cost V 6 bases and J 0 bases, with 12 bases left between them.

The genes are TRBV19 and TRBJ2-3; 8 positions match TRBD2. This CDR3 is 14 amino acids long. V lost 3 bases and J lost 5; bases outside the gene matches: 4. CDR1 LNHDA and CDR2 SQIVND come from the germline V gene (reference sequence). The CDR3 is CASSMSTSGDTQYF. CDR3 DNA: TGTGCCAGTAGTATGTCTACTAGCGGAGATACGCAGTATTTT.

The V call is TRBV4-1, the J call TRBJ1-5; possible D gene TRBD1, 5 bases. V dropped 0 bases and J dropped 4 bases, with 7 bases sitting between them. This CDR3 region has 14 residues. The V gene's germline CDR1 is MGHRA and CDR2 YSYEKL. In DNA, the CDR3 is TGCGCCAGCAGCCAAGAATCAGGGAATCAGCCCCAGCATTTT. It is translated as CASSQESGNQPQHF.